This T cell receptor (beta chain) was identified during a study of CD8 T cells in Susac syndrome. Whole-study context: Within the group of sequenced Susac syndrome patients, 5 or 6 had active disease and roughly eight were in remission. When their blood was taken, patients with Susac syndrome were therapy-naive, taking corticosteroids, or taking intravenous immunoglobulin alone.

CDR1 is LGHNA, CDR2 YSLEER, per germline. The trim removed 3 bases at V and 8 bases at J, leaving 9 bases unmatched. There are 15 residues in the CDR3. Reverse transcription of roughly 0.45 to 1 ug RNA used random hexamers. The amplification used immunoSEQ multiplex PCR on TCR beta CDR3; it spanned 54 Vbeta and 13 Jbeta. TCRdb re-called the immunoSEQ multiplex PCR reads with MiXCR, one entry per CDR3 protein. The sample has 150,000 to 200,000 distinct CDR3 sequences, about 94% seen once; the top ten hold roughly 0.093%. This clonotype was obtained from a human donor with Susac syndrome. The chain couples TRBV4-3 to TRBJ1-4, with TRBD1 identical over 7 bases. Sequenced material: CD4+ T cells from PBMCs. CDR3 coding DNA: TGCGCCAGCAGCCATTTTGGGGACAGCTTCGAAAAACTGTTTTTT. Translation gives CASSHFGDSFEKLFF.